This TCR beta chain was sequenced for a study of blood T cell repertoires in COVID-19. Study-wide context: The United States, Italy and Spain supplied acute and convalescent COVID-19 samples. T cells, B-cell-depleted T cells, or PBMCs supplied cDNA or gDNA.

In the original workflow: How many nucleated cells were present was estimated from reference gene primer amplification. Sequencing used immunoSEQ multiplex PCR; TCRdb keeps in-frame clones, though not all of them. V and J calls and clone size follow that table, whereas D and trimming were derived from the DNA. This table holds just under 150,000 clones, 87% found once. CDR1 and CDR2 (germline): SEHNR, FQNEAQ (reference sequence). The V and J ends lost 3 bases and 8 bases, in that order; junction bases with no gene match: 10. The CDR3 is 15 amino acids. Sequenced material: peripheral blood. The receptor comes from a man in his fifties who had recovered from COVID-19. The V call is TRBV7-9, the J call TRBJ1-2; TRBD1 agrees at 9 bases. CDR3 in amino acids: CASSLGDRVYGGYTF. DNA for the CDR3: TGTGCCAGCAGCTTGGGGGACAGGGTATATGGCGGCTACACCTTC.